This record concerns one T cell receptor (beta chain) sequence. This record comes from a study of early T cells in non-severe SARS-CoV-2 infection. The V gene end was trimmed by 7 bases and the J gene end by 0 bases; junction bases not matched to a gene: 8. CDR3 length: 16 amino acids. The germline gives CDR1 MNHNS, CDR2 SASEGT. Attached unique molecular identifiers marked individual cDNA molecules. Each CDR3 protein gets one entry after TCRdb re-called the 5' RACE reads with MiXCR. The sample lists 56,000 or so distinct CDR3 sequences, around 16% occurring once. Sequences were derived from whole blood, sampled at baseline. The chain couples TRBV6-1 to TRBJ2-3, with TRBD2 matching over 9 bases. This receptor was obtained from an adult who was a healthcare worker with PCR-confirmed SARS-CoV-2 infection or an uninfected control (not recorded which). In DNA form, the CDR3 reads TGTGCCAGCACCGAACCAGCGGGAGGCAGCACAGATACGCAGTATTTT. As protein: CASTEPAGGSTDTQYF.